A single sample gave rise to the 19 T cell receptor beta chains below, sequenced in a study of human T cells and chemical hapten exposure. TCRdb analysed the RACE reads with MiXCR anew, one entry per CDR3 protein. The sample lists around 380,000 distinct CDR3 sequences, approximately 5.1% seen once, with under 2.5% in the top ten. Sample time point: patch test 1, 2 weeks after DPC sensitization. Treatment defined: therapeutic diphenylcyclopropenone sensitization with weekly scalp DPC. The source was whole blood, collected in connection with sensitization to the hapten diphenylcyclopropenone (DPC). The receptor source for this set is a woman in her forties or fifties with alopecia areata. Some clones in this sample may be carry-over from other donors' samples.

This clonotype was seen a handful of times. The chain recombines TRBV6-1 with TRBJ2-7; possibly TRBD2 for D (6 bases). V lost 2 bases to trimming and J lost 7 bases, with 18 bases between them. The CDR3 loop spans 15 amino acids. Germline V gene sequence: CDR1 MNHNS, CDR2 SASEGT. CDR3 nucleotides: TGTGCCAGCAGTGAACTTACGGGAGCCCCGGGGGAGCAGTACTTC. This encodes CASSELTGAPGEQYF.

In its sample, this clonotype was seen many times. CDR3 loop: CAAAVNTNTEAFF. For the CDR3, the DNA is TGTGCCGCGGCGGTAAACACGAACACTGAAGCTTTCTTT. The chain couples TRBV28 to TRBJ1-1; D remains unclear. Trimming stripped 11 bases from V and 1 base from J, with 14 bases between. The CDR3 consists of 13 residues. The germline CDR1 and CDR2 sequences are MDHEN and SYDVKM.

At least ten counts were recorded for this clonotype. J is TRBJ2-3 and V is TRBV12-3 or TRBV12-4; tentative D call: TRBD1 (6 bases). CDR3 length equals 14 residues. The germline V and J ends were trimmed by 6 bases and 2 bases, with 12 bases remaining between them. CDR3 protein: CASRTGHITDTQYF. DNA for the CDR3: TGTGCCAGCAGAACGGGACACATCACAGATACGCAGTATTTT.

This clonotype appeared many times. This sequence joins TRBV11-1 and TRBJ1-1; perhaps TRBD1 as D (6 bases). Germline loops: CDR1 SGHAT, CDR2 FQDESV (reference sequence). The CDR3 has 14 amino acids. V dropped 4 bases and J dropped 3 bases, with 12 bases sitting between them. CDR3 in amino acids: CASSSLQGDTEAFF. CDR3 DNA: TGTGCCAGCAGCTCCTTACAGGGTGACACTGAAGCTTTCTTT.

This clonotype was seen at least ten times. The genes are TRBV7-9 and TRBJ2-1; 9 bases map to TRBD2. Trimming removed 0 bases from V and 8 bases from J; junction bases left unmatched: 8. The CDR3 extends over 16 amino acids. Germline V CDR1 and CDR2: SEHNR, FQNEAQ (reference sequence). In nucleotides, the CDR3 is TGTGCCAGCAGCTTAGCTAGCGGGGGCCCTCTTGATGAGCAGTTCTTC. Protein product: CASSLASGGPLDEQFF.

This clonotype was observed at least ten times. The chain joins TRBV6-5 to TRBJ2-1; weak D call: TRBD1 (5 bases). In germline, CDR1 is MNHEY, CDR2 SVGAGI. The CDR3 covers 15 residues. V lost 0 bases to trimming and J lost 0 bases, with 6 bases between them. The DNA of the CDR3 is TGTGCCAGCAGTTACTCTGACAGCTCCTACAATGAGCAGTTCTTC. Residues: CASSYSDSSYNEQFF.

This clonotype was detected ten times or more. The J gene is TRBJ2-2, the V gene TRBV2; 9 bases map to TRBD2. The germline CDR1 and CDR2 sequences are SNHLY and FYNNEI. The CDR3 spans 16 residues. V lost 4 bases to trimming and J lost 1 base; unmatched junction nucleotides: 4. The CDR3, as DNA: TGTGCCAGCAGTGTACTAGCGGGCGAGAACACCGGGGAGCTGTTTTTT. The encoded protein is CASSVLAGENTGELFF.

This clonotype was seen a few times. V is TRBV2 and J is TRBJ2-3; TRBD2 might be the D (7 bases). V was pared by 11 bases and J by 0 bases, with 18 bases between. The CDR3 is made up of 15 amino acids. Germline values: CDR1 SNHLY, CDR2 FYNNEI. The CDR3 sequence is CASTSAGASTDTQYF. The DNA for the CDR3 is TGTGCCTCCACGTCGGCGGGGGCTAGCACAGATACGCAGTATTTT.

This clonotype showed up many times. This chain uses TRBV5-1 with TRBJ1-1, with unresolved D. Per germline, CDR1 SGHRS and CDR2 YFSETQ. This CDR3 region has 15 residues. V was cut by 1 base and J by 1 base, with 11 bases left in between. The CDR3 DNA reads as TGCGCCAGCAGCTTGTCCTCCAGCGGGAACACTGAAGCTTTCTTT. This sequence encodes CASSLSSSGNTEAFF.

This clonotype was observed many times. The V gene is TRBV4-1, the J gene TRBJ1-1; D gene ambiguous. This CDR3 has 12 amino acids. Germline-derived CDR1 and CDR2 are MGHRA and YSYEKL. V lost 0 bases, J lost 4 bases, and 3 bases lay in between. The CDR3: CASSQDGTEAFF. The CDR3 DNA sequence: TGCGCCAGCAGCCAAGATGGCACTGAAGCTTTCTTT.

This chain links TRBV2 with TRBJ1-2; tentatively, D is TRBD1 (6 bases). V dropped 9 bases and J dropped 4 bases, with 9 bases sitting between them. This CDR3 comprises 11 residues. Germline CDR1 and CDR2: SNHLY and FYNNEI. CDR3 nucleotides: TGTGCCAGGAAGGGGGGCTATGGCTACACCTTC. Amino acids: CARKGGYGYTF.

The chain uses TRBV20-1 and TRBJ2-3; unclear D gene. The CDR3 spans 14 residues. CDR1 and CDR2 from the germline V gene are DFQATT and SNEGSKA (reference sequence). Trimming removed 4 bases from V and 3 bases from J, with 14 bases in between. The CDR3 region has the DNA TGCAGTGCTAACCCCTTGTTGGGAACAGATACGCAGTATTTT. Translating gives CSANPLLGTDTQYF.

The table lists this clonotype with a few counts. The chain is built from TRBV7-2 and TRBJ2-3; D perhaps matches TRBD2 (6 bases). Trimming took off 2 bases at V and 4 bases at J, with 13 bases between the two ends. This CDR3 region has 15 residues. Looked up from germline, CDR1 is SGHTA and CDR2 is FQGNSA. This chain's CDR3 is CASSLSWGGADTQYF. Written as DNA, the CDR3 is TGTGCCAGCAGCTTAAGCTGGGGAGGCGCAGATACGCAGTATTTT.

This chain links TRBV24-1 with TRBJ1-2, with no clear D. The ends were cut back, 5 bases at V and 2 bases at J, with 20 bases in the middle. The CDR3 spans 17 residues. Germline loops: CDR1 KGHDR, CDR2 SFDVKD. The CDR3 spells CATSAPLAYRENYGYTF. The CDR3 region has the DNA TGTGCCACCAGTGCCCCACTTGCGTATAGGGAGAACTATGGCTACACCTTC.

Of note for this clonotype: This may arise from a read error, as a much more abundant clone is one base away. The CDR3 end shows no conserved phenylalanine or tryptophan, and so a read error is likely. The chain combines TRBV27 with TRBJ2-1; TRBD2 agrees at 9 bases. After removal of 7 bases from V and 9 bases from J, the junction contained 10 bases not matched to a gene. The CDR3 runs 14 residues. Germline-derived CDR1 and CDR2 are MNHEY and SMNVEV (reference sequence). The CDR3 region has the DNA TGTGCCAGCAAAAGAGCGGGAGGACGAAGTGAGCAGTTCTTA. This translates into CASKRAGGRSEQFL.

This clonotype was observed at least ten times. The chain links TRBV6-2 or TRBV6-3 to TRBJ2-1; D gene ambiguous. Germline V gene sequence: CDR1 MNHEY, CDR2 SVGEGT. The CDR3 is made up of 13 amino acids. V lost 2 bases and J 6 bases, leaving 8 bases between the germline ends. The chain's CDR3 is CASSYVDPNEQFF. The CDR3 DNA reads TGTGCCAGCAGTTACGTGGACCCCAATGAGCAGTTCTTC.

This clonotype was seen repeatedly, ten times or more. The chain couples TRBV20-1 to TRBJ2-1; D could derive from TRBD1 or TRBD2 (5 bases each). This CDR3 spans 13 amino acids. Germline V gene data show CDR1 as DFQATT and CDR2 as SNEGSKA (reference sequence). V lost 5 bases and J lost 9, with 17 bases in between. The CDR3 nucleotides are TGCAGTGCTGAGAGGGGCCTAAGGAGTGAGCAGTTCTTC. Protein: CSAERGLRSEQFF.

A remark on this clonotype: Germline is not matched at one junction end, which may reflect a read error. DNA of the CDR3: TGTGCCAGCAGTTTAAGGCTAGCGGGAGCCGAAGGGGCCAAAAACATACAGTACTTC. Protein: CASSLRLAGAEGAKNIQYF. V and J are TRBV28 and TRBJ2-4, with TRBD2 identical over 10 bases. Germline V gene sequence: CDR1 MDHEN, CDR2 SYDVKM. The CDR3 has 19 residues.

This clonotype was detected ten times or more. This chain joins TRBV11-2 and TRBJ1-3; tentatively, D is TRBD1 (5 bases). The V gene's germline CDR1 is SGHAT and CDR2 FQNNGV. The V end was cut by 0 bases, the J end by 0 bases, with 12 bases between. The CDR3 has 17 residues. The CDR3 spells CASSLEFRGSSGNTIYF. The CDR3 nucleotides read TGTGCCAGCAGCTTAGAGTTCCGGGGGAGCTCTGGAAACACCATATATTTT.